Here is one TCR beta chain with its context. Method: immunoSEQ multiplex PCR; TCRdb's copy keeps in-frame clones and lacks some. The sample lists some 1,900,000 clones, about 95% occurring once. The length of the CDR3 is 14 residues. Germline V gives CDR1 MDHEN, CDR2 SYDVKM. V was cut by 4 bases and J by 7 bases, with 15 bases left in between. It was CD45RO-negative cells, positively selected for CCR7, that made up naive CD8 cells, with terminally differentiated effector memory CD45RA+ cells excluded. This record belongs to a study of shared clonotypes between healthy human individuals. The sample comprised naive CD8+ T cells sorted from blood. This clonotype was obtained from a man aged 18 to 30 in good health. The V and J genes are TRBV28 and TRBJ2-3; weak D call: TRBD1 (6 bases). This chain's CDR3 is CASSYLVDSYTQYF. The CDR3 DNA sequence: TGTGCCAGCAGTTACCTCGTGGACAGCTATACGCAGTATTTT.